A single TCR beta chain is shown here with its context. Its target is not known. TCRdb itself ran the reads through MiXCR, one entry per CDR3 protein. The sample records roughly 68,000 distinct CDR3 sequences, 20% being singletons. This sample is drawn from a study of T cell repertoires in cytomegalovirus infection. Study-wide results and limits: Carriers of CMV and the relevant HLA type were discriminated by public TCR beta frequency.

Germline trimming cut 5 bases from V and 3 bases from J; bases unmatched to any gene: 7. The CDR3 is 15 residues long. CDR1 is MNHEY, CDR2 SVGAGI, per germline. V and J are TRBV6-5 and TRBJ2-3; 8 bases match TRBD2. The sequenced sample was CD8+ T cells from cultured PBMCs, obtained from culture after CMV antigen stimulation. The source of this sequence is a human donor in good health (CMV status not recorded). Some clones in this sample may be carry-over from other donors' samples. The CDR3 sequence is CASSHGGGGTDTQYF. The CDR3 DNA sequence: TGTGCCAGCAGTCACGGGGGGGGAGGGACAGATACGCAGTATTTT.